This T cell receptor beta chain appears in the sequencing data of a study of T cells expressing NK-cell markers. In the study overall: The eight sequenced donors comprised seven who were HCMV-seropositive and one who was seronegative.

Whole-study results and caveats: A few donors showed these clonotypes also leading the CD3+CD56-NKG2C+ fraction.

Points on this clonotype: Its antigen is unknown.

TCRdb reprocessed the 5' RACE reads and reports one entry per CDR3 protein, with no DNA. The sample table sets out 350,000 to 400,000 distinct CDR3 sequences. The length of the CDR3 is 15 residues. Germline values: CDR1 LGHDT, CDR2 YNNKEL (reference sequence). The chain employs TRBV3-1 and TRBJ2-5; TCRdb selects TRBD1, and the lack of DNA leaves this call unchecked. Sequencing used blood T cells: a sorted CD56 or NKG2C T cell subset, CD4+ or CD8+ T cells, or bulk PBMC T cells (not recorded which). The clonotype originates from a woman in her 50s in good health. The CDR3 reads CASSQDSRGAETQYF.